This T cell receptor beta chain is from a study of blood T cell repertoires in COVID-19. Across the study: COVID-19 samples, acute and convalescent, were from the United States, Italy and Spain. T cells, B-cell-depleted T cells, or PBMCs provided the cDNA or gDNA that served as material.

Trimming removed 9 bases from V and 1 base from J, with 12 bases in between. The germline V gene has CDR1 LGHDT and CDR2 YNNKEL (reference sequence). CDR3 length equals 13 residues. Original analysis: Amplification of reference gene primers provided the estimated nucleated cell counts. Libraries were prepared by immunoSEQ multiplex PCR; TCRdb keeps only in-frame clonotypes and omits some of them. Clone size and V and J calls were adopted from that table, with D and trimming inferred from the DNA. The sample consists of about 92,000 clones, around 85% of them appearing once. The chain carries TRBV3-1 (or the pseudogene TRBV3-2) and TRBJ1-1; TRBD1 is a possible D gene (5 bases). Source material: peripheral blood. This receptor was obtained from an elderly man with acute or convalescent COVID-19. The CDR3: CASSGWGNTEAFF. In nucleotides, the CDR3 is TGTGCCAGTTCAGGGTGGGGGAACACTGAAGCTTTCTTT.